What follows are 2 T cell receptor beta chains derived from one specimen sequenced in a study of blood T cell repertoires in COVID-19. The repertoire was sequenced with immunoSEQ multiplex PCR; TCRdb's copy has only in-frame clones and lacks some. The table records a few hundred thousand clones, around 83% of them present only once. The source material was peripheral blood. The source is a man in his forties or fifties who had recovered from COVID-19.

The V call is TRBV29-1, the J call TRBJ1-2; no reliable D call. The V and J ends lost 5 bases and 4 bases respectively, with 5 bases between them. In germline, CDR1 is SQVTM, CDR2 ANQGSEA. The CDR3 spans 10 residues. CDR3 amino acids: CSVLVYGYTF. CDR3 coding DNA: TGCAGCGTTCTAGTCTATGGCTACACCTTC.

The chain carries TRBV29-1 and TRBJ1-4; tentative D call: TRBD1 (5 bases). CDR1 and CDR2 from the germline V gene are SQVTM and ANQGSEA. CDR3 length: 13 amino acids. The germline V and J ends were trimmed by 5 bases and 6 bases, with 13 bases remaining between them. This CDR3 reads CSVRHQGDEKLFF. The CDR3 coding sequence is TGCAGCGTTCGACATCAGGGCGATGAAAAACTGTTTTTT.